The next 5 T cell receptor beta chains were all read from a single sample in a study of human T cells and chemical hapten exposure. TCRdb reprocessed the RACE reads via MiXCR and lists one record per CDR3 protein. Of about 200,000 distinct CDR3 sequences listed, about 25% are singletons. Time point of the sample: patch test 3, about 24 weeks after DPC sensitization. Sample treatment: therapeutic diphenylcyclopropenone sensitization with weekly scalp DPC. Material: whole blood, obtained in connection with sensitization to the hapten diphenylcyclopropenone (DPC). These receptors originate from a woman aged 40 to 50 with alopecia areata. Some clones in this sample may be carry-over from other donors' samples.

This clonotype showed up just a few times. The V gene is TRBV28, the J gene TRBJ2-7; 14 nucleotides line up with TRBD2. With V trimmed by 2 bases and J by 3 bases, 12 bases remained unmatched. Per the germline V gene, CDR1 is MDHEN and CDR2 is SYDVKM. The CDR3 length is 19 residues. CDR3 protein: CASSLGASGTSGSFYEQYF. The CDR3, as DNA: TGTGCCAGCAGTTTAGGGGCCTCCGGGACTAGCGGGAGTTTCTACGAGCAGTACTTC. Together with reference TRBV28 and TRBJ2-7, the CDR3 gives the full variable domain: DVKVTQSSRYLVKRTGEKVFLECVQDMDHENMFWYRQDPGLGLRLIYFSYDVKMKEKGDIPEGYSVSREKKERFSLILESASTNQTSMYLCASSLGASGTSGSFYEQYFGPGTRLTVT.

This sequence joins TRBV18 and TRBJ1-1; D gene unclear. The germline V gene has CDR1 KGHSH and CDR2 LQKENI. The CDR3 is 12 amino acids. V lost 3 bases and J lost 11, with 13 bases in between. This CDR3 reads CASSPGLQRAFF. CDR3 nucleotide sequence: TGTGCCAGCTCACCTGGGTTACAGAGGGCTTTCTTT.

This clonotype was recorded once. The CDR3 bases are TGTGCCAGCAGCTACGACCTTGTATACAATGAGCAGTTCTTC. Residues: CASSYDLVYNEQFF. The gene calls are TRBV7-9 and TRBJ2-1; D call uncertain. From germline, CDR1 is SEHNR and CDR2 FQNEAQ (reference sequence). This CDR3 has 14 amino acids. Trimming pared 4 bases from V and 4 bases from J, leaving 11 bases between.

A few counts support this clonotype. The chain employs TRBV4-1 and TRBJ2-1, with 8 bases aligning to TRBD1. The V and J ends lost 5 bases and 4 bases, in that order; junction bases with no gene match: 7. In germline, CDR1 is MGHRA, CDR2 YSYEKL. The CDR3 totals 15 residues. The CDR3 nucleotides are TGCGCCAGCAGCTATGGACAGGGCACTTACAATGAGCAGTTCTTC. Protein sequence: CASSYGQGTYNEQFF.

The sample holds a few counts of this clonotype. This sequence joins TRBV27 and TRBJ2-7; the D gene could be TRBD1 or TRBD2 (5 bases each). The V and J ends lost 0 bases and 6 bases respectively, with 15 bases between them. Per germline, CDR1 MNHEY and CDR2 SMNVEV (reference sequence). CDR3 length: 15 residues. The CDR3: CASSLSLFFGAEQYF. In nucleotides, the CDR3 is TGTGCCAGCAGTTTATCGTTGTTTTTCGGGGCCGAGCAGTACTTC.